This record covers a single T cell receptor beta chain. The antigen is unknown. The CDR3 length is 14 residues. V was clipped by 3 bases and J by 7 bases, with 13 bases between them. The germline gives CDR1 SGHTA, CDR2 FQGNSA. TCRdb keeps only in-frame clones here, not all; method: immunoSEQ multiplex PCR. The profile shows about 85,000 clones, about 86% of them singletons. These data come from a study of T cell responses to AZD1222 COVID-19 vaccine. Study results and caveats: Spike-spanning, vaccine-associated CD4 TCRs were dominant at 160-218 and 743-854. Females outnumbered males among donors, who were mostly white British; clonal diversity was possibly underestimated. Baseline seropositivity characterized only six AZD1222 recipients. Compared with day 0, the breadth and depth of the Spike-specific TCR repertoire rose significantly after two doses of AZD1222.

This clonotype was obtained from an adult in good health. The J gene is TRBJ1-5, the V gene TRBV7-2; the D gene is possibly TRBD1 (6 bases). The sequences come from peripheral blood, collected on day 0 of AZD1222 vaccination. The CDR3 DNA sequence: TGTGCCAGCAGCTTTACGGGACATCGACAGCCCCAGCATTTT. Amino acid sequence: CASSFTGHRQPQHF.